This entry is about one TCR beta chain. This clone was found a few times. The antigen this receptor binds is unknown. No base quality values were provided; no much bigger clone lies one nucleotide off. CDR1 and CDR2 (SGHRS, YFSETQ) derive from the germline V gene. The cysteine opens and the phenylalanine closes a CDR3 of 12 amino acids. Only CDR3 DNA remains: 36 bases, in frame from the first base. V drops 0 bases and J drops 7 bases, leaving 8 bases in between. The library was made by the immunoSEQ multiplex PCR assay. For the multiplex PCR, a mixture combining 60 forward primers for TCR Vbeta segments and 13 reverse primers for TCR Jbeta segments was used. A multiplex PCR assay on genomic DNA amplified the CDR3 region of rearranged TCR beta genes. The amplified TCR beta libraries were sequenced on the Illumina HiSeq System as 87-base-pair reads. The study's own analysis went as follows. A later analysis counted around 72 million unique TCR beta chains across the 500 to 850 repertoires, and 9.5 million to 11 million of these chains were shared by at least two donors. A nearest-neighbor algorithm error-corrected the raw reads and collapsed the reads into unique sequences, merging closely related sequences to remove PCR and sequencing errors. Alignment of CDR3 sequences to IMGT reference sequences was used to assign V, D and J gene segments. For a sequence to be retained, a match of at least six nucleotides was required to both a V gene segment and a J gene segment. A rearrangement was called productive if the CDR3 had no stop codons and remained in frame with V and J, and every other rearrangement was called non-productive. CDR3 was defined according to IMGT convention as the region running from the second conserved V-encoded cysteine to the conserved J-encoded phenylalanine. Sequences without an unambiguous match to a single V gene segment were excluded from the earlier analysis of over 500 of the donors. An earlier analysis of 500 to 700 of the donors classified V segments as functional when productive rearrangements were above 56.7% and as segregating when the standard deviation between donors was above 5%. A statistical classification framework was built for diagnosing cytomegalovirus status from the catalog of TCR beta chain sequences. A later analysis assigned V and J genes by comparing TCR nucleotide sequences with IMGT/GENE-DB human TR gene sequences. The TCRdist pipeline was used in a later analysis to assign CDR3 sequences and most-parsimonious VDJ recombination scenarios. In a later analysis, each TCR beta chain was defined by its CDR3 amino acid sequence together with its V-gene family, and reads lacking a unique V-gene family were excluded. As a way to deal with suspected cross-contamination and a sequencing artifact, a later analysis dropped hundreds of nucleotide sequences that were highly shared and had low generation probability. A later analysis calculated a clonal expansion index for each public chain from normalized within-repertoire ranks of inferred template counts. A later analysis computed generation probabilities with a VDJ recombination model fitted to out-of-frame rearrangements, and checked the results against IGoR. In a later analysis, TCR-TCR, TCR-HLA and TCR-CMV co-occurrence was scored with hypergeometric tests, and a repertoire-size bias correction was applied to TCR pairs. False discovery rates were estimated in a later analysis by permuting HLA or CMV assignments 20 times. In a later analysis, co-occurring TCRs were grouped using DBSCAN, with TCRdist sequence similarity added in when clustering inside HLA-allele-positive subsets. For co-occurrence clustering, repertoires with fewer than 30,000 or more than 120,000 public chains were excluded, along with a handful of repertoires with anomalous nucleotide sharing. TCRdb holds this immuneACCESS table with in-frame rearrangements only. Some clones are missing; in checked studies, unresolved V genes explain under half, and the rest has no known cause. That table supplies the V and J calls and clone size; D and trimming were determined from the DNA. Across this sample there are over 150,000 clones, with around 80% seen only once. The ten largest clones represent under 15% of the sample.

The cohort was made up of approximately 700 healthy bone marrow donors. At the time of sampling, all cohort members were nominally healthy, though unrecorded immune exposures were likely present. The donor was CMV seropositive and belonged to the group of 250 to 300 seropositive cohort members. A peripheral blood sample was provided by each donor, and peripheral blood mononuclear cells were used for TCR beta sequencing. The Qiagen DNeasy Blood Extraction Kit was used to extract genomic DNA from the blood cell samples. This record belongs to a study of cytomegalovirus exposure and HLA in healthy donors (dated by TCRdb to the late 2010s). Looking at the study overall: According to an earlier analysis of 587 of the donors, some 180 million T cells yielded approximately 120 million unique TCR beta sequences and about 300 Gb of sequence data. All discovery cohort repertoires had been generated on a single sequencing platform. In a later genetic analysis, genome-wide SNP genotypes for about three fifths of the roughly 670 donors were used, and that subset was treated as a discovery cohort. Of the 300 to 500 genotyped donors, 75% to 85% were placed in the genetic ancestry cluster associated with self-reported Caucasian donors. Alongside the repertoire data, information on donor age, sex, ethnicity and CMV serostatus was compiled. To predict cytomegalovirus infection status, the study combined high-throughput TCR immunosequencing, statistical association of individual TCRs with disease status, and machine learning. Among about 410 genotyped donors of the cohort, an average of around 240,000 unique TCR beta nucleotide sequences was sequenced per donor, of which about 20% were non-productive. The later analysis used no new phenotypic data to find candidate immune exposures, relying instead on TCR beta sequences and their occurrence across donors. Because of strong linkage in the cohort, five DR-DQ haplotypes were treated as single units for association and clustering. Besides the first cohort of 500 to 700 subjects, a separate validation cohort made up of roughly 120 different subjects was used. Typing coverage differed by locus: A, B, C, DRB1 and DQB1 were typed in about 620-640 donors, DQA1 in roughly 510, DPA1 in around 600, and DPB1 in 450 to 480. The study used immunosequencing to profile the T cell repertoires of more than 650 subjects and linked those repertoires to cytomegalovirus serostatus. An earlier analysis of roughly 600 of the donors used high-throughput TCR beta sequencing to judge whether each TCR beta V gene segment behaved as functional or pseudogenic. An early release that covered fewer than 750 HLA-typed donors contained approximately 300 gigabases of sequencing data and 80 million or so unique TCR sequences. Both class I and class II loci were covered by HLA typing, at four-digit resolution. In a later analysis, previously published TCR beta repertoires from 666 donors were re-analyzed and high-resolution HLA genotyping was added so that TCR occurrence patterns could be studied. The aim of the study was to test whether cataloging public T cell receptors could identify signatures of past pathogen exposure. What the work shows at the level of the full study, not this receptor alone: Compared with equally common non-associated chains, HLA-associated TCR beta chains in a later analysis were more clonally expanded and had lower generation probabilities. Compared with the roughly 670-donor mean, donors in an Asian-associated ancestry cluster had fewer N-insertions in productive TCRs, according to a later genetic analysis. Strong co-occurrence of HLA alleles, especially DR and DQ, made assigning TCR associations to individual alleles difficult. A later analysis associated around 16,000 TCR beta sequences with specific HLA alleles at a false discovery rate of 0.05. The classifier was reported to diagnose cytomegalovirus status with high specificity and sensitivity in both the original and validation cohorts. The earlier analysis of 450 to 700 of the donors excluded approximately 15 rarely observed V segments, including chromosome 9 orphons, because counts were too low. Some IMGT-functional V segments, including TRBV6-2 and TRBV6-3, could not be distinguished by the 87-base-pair reads and were therefore excluded. This cohort had only TCR beta chains sequenced, and the lack of alpha or paired-chain data limited which features could be detected. Because some donors lacked HLA typing at each locus, the association tests relied only on the typed subset. Sequencing depth was assumed to be roughly uniform across donors in the presence/absence analyses, though that assumption may not hold. The only immune exposure information available for the cohort was CMV serostatus. A later analysis reported that several top co-occurrence clusters appeared linked to parvovirus B19, influenza, CMV and Epstein-Barr virus. A further reported finding was that TCR beta sequences accurately predicted the HLA-A and HLA-B alleles for most subjects in the first cohort. Linkage disequilibrium might explain the correlated functional status among segregating V segments, but an unknown experimental factor could not be excluded. Broadly in line with IMGT annotations, most TCR beta V segments showed up in productive rearrangements about 87% or about 30% of the time in an earlier analysis of several hundred of the donors. According to a later analysis, most CMV-associated TCR beta chains appeared to be HLA-restricted, and the HLA associations seemed to be driven largely by CMV exposure. According to the authors, the approach could potentially be generalized to other disease states and immunological phenotypes. In the study, about 150 TCR beta chains were listed as associated with cytomegalovirus. Most TCR sequences were seen in very few donors, while some public TCRs were found in many individuals. A cluster of highly shared sequence variants was judged likely to represent a technical artifact of the sequencing pipeline. A later genetic analysis associated a missense DCLRE1C variant with V-gene and J-gene trimming of TCR beta chains, and an independent cohort replicated the association. A few of the identified cytomegalovirus-associated TCR beta chains were confirmed in vitro to be specific for cytomegalovirus antigens. In a later analysis, TCR association rates were found to vary across HLA loci, with the most associated TCRs seen for DRB1 alleles and the fewest for HLA-C alleles.

Sequencing was performed on PBMCs. This TCR came from a woman between 50 and 59 years old in good health and CMV-seropositive. The rearrangement combines TRBV5-1 with TRBJ2-7, with an unclear D gene assignment. The CDR3 corresponds to CASSLDAWEQYF. The nucleotide sequence is given as TGCGCCAGCAGCTTGGATGCGTGGGAGCAGTACTTC.